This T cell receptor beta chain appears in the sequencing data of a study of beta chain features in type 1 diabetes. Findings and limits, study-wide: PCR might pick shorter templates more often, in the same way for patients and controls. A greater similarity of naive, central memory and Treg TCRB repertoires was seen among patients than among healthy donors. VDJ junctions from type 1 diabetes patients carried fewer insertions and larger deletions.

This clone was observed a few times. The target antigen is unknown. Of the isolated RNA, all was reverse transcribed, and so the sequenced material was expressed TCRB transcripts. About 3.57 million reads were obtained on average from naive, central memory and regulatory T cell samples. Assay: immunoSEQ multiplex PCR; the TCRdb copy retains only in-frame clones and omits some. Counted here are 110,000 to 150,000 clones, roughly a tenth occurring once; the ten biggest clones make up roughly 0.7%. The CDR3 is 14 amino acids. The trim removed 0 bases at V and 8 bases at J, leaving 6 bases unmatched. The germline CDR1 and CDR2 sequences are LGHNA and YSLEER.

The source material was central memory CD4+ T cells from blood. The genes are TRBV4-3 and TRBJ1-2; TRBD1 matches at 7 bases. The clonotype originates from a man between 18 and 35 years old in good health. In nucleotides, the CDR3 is TGCGCCAGCAGCCAAGAAGAAGGGGGCTTCGGCTACACCTTC. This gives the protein CASSQEEGGFGYTF.